These T cell receptor beta chains were read from a single sample in a study of human T cells and chemical hapten exposure. TCRdb itself ran the RACE reads through MiXCR, one entry per CDR3 protein. The table records roughly 64,000 distinct CDR3 sequences, approximately 9.9% of them present only once. Sample: whole blood, taken in connection with sensitization to the hapten diphenylcyclopropenone (DPC). All receptors derive from a woman aged 25 to 39 with alopecia areata. Some clones in this sample may be carry-over from other donors' samples. The CDR3 runs from the conserved cysteine through the conserved F or W. Fields, in order: D gene, J gene, V gene, clone size, CDR3 protein, CDR3 DNA. The D gene is left open where the match is weak. The size entry is marked missing in some rows and otherwise reads once, few, many or a size class.

d_gene: NA
j_gene: TRBJ2-1
v_gene: TRBV5-1
abundance: NA
CDR3aa: CASSLGGASRNEQFF
CDR3nt: TGCGCCAGCAGCTTGGGAGGCGCGTCCCGGAATGAGCAGTTCTTC

d_gene: TRBD2
j_gene: TRBJ2-7
v_gene: TRBV28
abundance: NA
CDR3aa: CASSLRTSGSSYEQYF
CDR3nt: TGTGCCAGCAGCCTTCGGACTAGCGGGAGCTCCTACGAGCAGTACTTC

d_gene: NA
j_gene: TRBJ2-7
v_gene: TRBV6-2/TRBV6-3
abundance: many
CDR3aa: CASSTTGTYEQYF
CDR3nt: TGTGCCAGCAGTACCACAGGAACCTACGAGCAGTACTTC

d_gene: NA
j_gene: TRBJ1-5
v_gene: TRBV7-6
abundance: few
CDR3aa: CASSLAAGLNQPQHF
CDR3nt: TGTGCCAGCAGCTTAGCGGCAGGGCTTAATCAGCCCCAGCATTTT

d_gene: NA
j_gene: TRBJ2-1
v_gene: TRBV18
abundance: NA
CDR3aa: CASSPPSKANEQFF
CDR3nt: TGTGCCAGCTCACCACCATCTAAGGCCAATGAGCAGTTCTTC

d_gene: TRBD1
j_gene: TRBJ1-3
v_gene: TRBV20-1
abundance: many
CDR3aa: CSARSGRHRGPGNTIYF
CDR3nt: TGCAGTGCTAGATCCGGGCGGCACAGGGGGCCTGGAAACACCATATATTTT

d_gene: NA
j_gene: TRBJ2-1
v_gene: TRBV30
abundance: many
CDR3aa: CAWSVGPGWDEQFF
CDR3nt: TGTGCCTGGAGTGTAGGACCGGGCTGGGATGAGCAGTTCTTC

d_gene: NA
j_gene: TRBJ2-3
v_gene: TRBV7-2
abundance: NA
CDR3aa: CASSLAFRDTQYF
CDR3nt: TGTGCCAGCAGCTTAGCGTTTAGAGATACGCAGTATTTT

d_gene: NA
j_gene: TRBJ2-1
v_gene: TRBV7-9
abundance: few
CDR3aa: CASSTNDGANEQFF
CDR3nt: TGTGCCAGCAGCACGAACGACGGGGCCAATGAGCAGTTCTTC

d_gene: NA
j_gene: TRBJ2-5
v_gene: TRBV18
abundance: few
CDR3aa: CASSPPPGQETQYF
CDR3nt: TGTGCCAGCTCACCACCGCCGGGGCAAGAGACCCAGTACTTC

d_gene: TRBD1
j_gene: TRBJ2-7
v_gene: TRBV6-5
abundance: few
CDR3aa: CASSRDREGLGQYF
CDR3nt: TGTGCCAGCAGTAGGGACAGGGAAGGCCTGGGGCAGTACTTC

d_gene: TRBD1
j_gene: TRBJ2-1
v_gene: TRBV6-2/TRBV6-3
abundance: NA
CDR3aa: CASSYSGPGRGLYVDEQFF
CDR3nt: TGTGCCAGCAGTTACTCGGGGCCGGGCAGGGGGCTTTATGTCGATGAGCAGTTCTTC

d_gene: NA
j_gene: TRBJ2-1
v_gene: TRBV9
abundance: NA
CDR3aa: CASTERQAPYNEQFF
CDR3nt: TGTGCCAGCACCGAAAGACAGGCCCCCTACAATGAGCAGTTCTTC

d_gene: TRBD1
j_gene: TRBJ2-1
v_gene: TRBV3-1
abundance: few
CDR3aa: CASSQVTGGNEQFF
CDR3nt: TGTGCCAGCAGCCAGGTGACAGGGGGCAATGAGCAGTTCTTC

d_gene: TRBD2
j_gene: TRBJ2-2
v_gene: TRBV29-1
abundance: NA
CDR3aa: CSVERLAGVTGELFF
CDR3nt: TGCAGCGTTGAACGCCTAGCGGGAGTCACCGGGGAGCTGTTTTTT

d_gene: NA
j_gene: TRBJ2-2
v_gene: TRBV15
abundance: many
CDR3aa: CATSRDFIGELFF
CDR3nt: TGTGCCACCAGCAGAGACTTTATCGGGGAGCTGTTTTTT

d_gene: NA
j_gene: TRBJ2-3
v_gene: TRBV20-1
abundance: many
CDR3aa: CSARRDTQYF
CDR3nt: TGCAGTGCTAGACGAGATACGCAGTATTTT

d_gene: NA
j_gene: TRBJ2-3
v_gene: TRBV7-7
abundance: NA
CDR3aa: CASSSGRTDTQYF
CDR3nt: TGTGCTAGCAGCTCCGGACGCACAGATACGCAGTATTTT

d_gene: NA
j_gene: TRBJ1-6
v_gene: TRBV7-9
abundance: few
CDR3aa: CASSSPMSNSPLHF
CDR3nt: TGTGCCAGCAGCTCCCCAATGAGTAATTCACCCCTCCACTTT

d_gene: TRBD2
j_gene: TRBJ2-2
v_gene: TRBV5-8
abundance: few
CDR3aa: CASSLGAGPNTGELFF
CDR3nt: TGTGCCAGCAGCTTGGGAGCGGGACCCAACACCGGGGAGCTGTTTTTT

d_gene: TRBD1
j_gene: TRBJ1-4
v_gene: TRBV5-1
abundance: few
CDR3aa: CASSPSTGGSLLREKLFF
CDR3nt: TGCGCCAGCAGCCCCTCGACAGGGGGGTCCCTATTGCGTGAAAAACTGTTTTTT

d_gene: NA
j_gene: TRBJ1-2
v_gene: TRBV6-6
abundance: NA
CDR3aa: CASNPGNYGYTF
CDR3nt: TGTGCCAGCAATCCGGGTAACTATGGCTACACCTTC

d_gene: NA
j_gene: TRBJ2-1
v_gene: TRBV21-1
abundance: NA
CDR3aa: CASSKNRAGGDDEQFF
CDR3nt: TGTGCCAGCAGCAAAAATAGGGCGGGAGGAGATGATGAGCAGTTCTTC

d_gene: NA
j_gene: TRBJ1-1
v_gene: TRBV30
abundance: many
CDR3aa: CAWSADLNTEAFF
CDR3nt: TGTGCCTGGAGTGCAGACCTGAACACTGAAGCTTTCTTT

d_gene: TRBD1
j_gene: TRBJ1-2
v_gene: TRBV27
abundance: many
CDR3aa: CASSSGTAYGYTF
CDR3nt: TGTGCCAGCAGTTCGGGGACAGCCTATGGCTACACCTTC

d_gene: NA
j_gene: TRBJ2-4
v_gene: TRBV28
abundance: few
CDR3aa: CASSLVDGGKNIQYF
CDR3nt: TGTGCCAGCAGTTTGGTTGACGGGGGCAAAAACATTCAGTACTTC

d_gene: NA
j_gene: TRBJ2-3
v_gene: TRBV20-1
abundance: NA
CDR3aa: CSAVGDTQYF
CDR3nt: TGCAGTGCCGTGGGGGATACGCAGTATTTT

d_gene: NA
j_gene: TRBJ2-7
v_gene: TRBV6-2/TRBV6-3
abundance: NA
CDR3aa: CASSMTGEQYF
CDR3nt: TGTGCCAGTTCGATGACGGGGGAGCAGTACTTC

d_gene: TRBD2
j_gene: TRBJ2-6
v_gene: TRBV6-2/TRBV6-3
abundance: few
CDR3aa: CASSSGLASGANVLTF
CDR3nt: TGTGCCAGCAGTTCGGGACTAGCTAGTGGGGCCAACGTCCTGACTTTC

d_gene: NA
j_gene: TRBJ1-2
v_gene: TRBV29-1
abundance: NA
CDR3aa: CSVRGTSNYGYTF
CDR3nt: TGCAGCGTCCGTGGGACGTCTAACTATGGCTACACCTTC

d_gene: TRBD1
j_gene: TRBJ2-3
v_gene: TRBV5-4
abundance: NA
CDR3aa: CASRHRQGATDTQYF
CDR3nt: TGTGCCAGCAGACACCGACAGGGGGCGACAGATACGCAGTATTTT

d_gene: NA
j_gene: TRBJ1-5
v_gene: TRBV18
abundance: few
CDR3aa: CASSPIHRADQPQHF
CDR3nt: TGTGCCAGCTCACCTATTCACAGGGCCGATCAGCCCCAGCATTTT

d_gene: TRBD2
j_gene: TRBJ2-3
v_gene: TRBV5-1
abundance: NA
CDR3aa: CASSLDGSSGSDTQYF
CDR3nt: TGCGCCAGCAGCTTGGATGGGTCTAGCGGGTCGGATACGCAGTATTTT

d_gene: TRBD2
j_gene: TRBJ2-1
v_gene: TRBV6-1
abundance: few
CDR3aa: CASRVPSGGSDEQFF
CDR3nt: TGTGCCAGCAGGGTTCCTAGCGGGGGTAGCGATGAGCAGTTCTTC

d_gene: NA
j_gene: TRBJ2-7
v_gene: TRBV28
abundance: few
CDR3aa: CASREPGPIAWYF
CDR3nt: TGTGCCAGCAGAGAACCGGGACCCATCGCTTGGTACTTC

d_gene: NA
j_gene: TRBJ2-2
v_gene: TRBV10-3
abundance: NA
CDR3aa: CAIKDLLGTGELFF
CDR3nt: TGTGCCATCAAGGACCTGTTGGGCACCGGGGAGCTGTTTTTT

d_gene: TRBD1
j_gene: TRBJ1-5
v_gene: TRBV6-2/TRBV6-3
abundance: NA
CDR3aa: CASTTGGWQPQHF
CDR3nt: TGTGCCAGCACGACAGGGGGCTGGCAGCCCCAGCATTTT

d_gene: NA
j_gene: TRBJ1-4
v_gene: TRBV29-1
abundance: few
CDR3aa: CSVESATNEKLFF
CDR3nt: TGCAGCGTTGAGTCAGCAACTAATGAAAAACTGTTTTTT

d_gene: TRBD1
j_gene: TRBJ2-1
v_gene: TRBV24-1
abundance: NA
CDR3aa: CATSDRTGKSYNEQFF
CDR3nt: TGTGCCACCAGTGATCGGACAGGGAAATCCTACAATGAGCAGTTCTTC

d_gene: TRBD1
j_gene: TRBJ2-3
v_gene: TRBV9
abundance: NA
CDR3aa: CASSGTGVRADTQYF
CDR3nt: TGTGCCAGCAGCGGAACAGGGGTTCGTGCAGATACGCAGTATTTT

d_gene: TRBD1
j_gene: TRBJ1-2
v_gene: TRBV5-1
abundance: NA
CDR3aa: CASTTDRGDGYTF
CDR3nt: TGCGCCAGCACCACGGACAGGGGTGATGGCTACACCTTC

d_gene: TRBD2
j_gene: TRBJ2-3
v_gene: TRBV7-2
abundance: few
CDR3aa: CASSARTSGADTQYF
CDR3nt: TGTGCCAGCAGCGCTCGGACTAGCGGGGCGGATACGCAGTATTTT

d_gene: TRBD2
j_gene: TRBJ2-2
v_gene: TRBV5-1
abundance: NA
CDR3aa: CASSLGLAGAGELFF
CDR3nt: TGCGCCAGCAGCTTGGGACTAGCGGGAGCCGGGGAGCTGTTTTTT

d_gene: NA
j_gene: TRBJ1-2
v_gene: TRBV10-3
abundance: NA
CDR3aa: CAISEFRVTSF
CDR3nt: TGTGCCATCAGTGAGTTCCGGGTTACCAGCTTC

d_gene: NA
j_gene: TRBJ1-4
v_gene: TRBV18
abundance: few
CDR3aa: CASSSRWTSEKLFF
CDR3nt: TGTGCCAGCTCCTCCAGGTGGACATCTGAAAAACTGTTTTTT

d_gene: TRBD1
j_gene: TRBJ2-7
v_gene: TRBV12-3/TRBV12-4
abundance: many
CDR3aa: CASRKQGARDEQYF
CDR3nt: TGTGCCAGCAGAAAACAGGGGGCGAGAGACGAGCAGTACTTC